The rows below give T cell receptor beta chains drawn from one sample of a study of cytomegalovirus exposure and HLA in healthy donors. Here immunoSEQ multiplex PCR was the method, and the copy in TCRdb shows in-frame clones only, minus some. The sample carries 90,000 to 120,000 clones, approximately 85% recorded once. Sequenced sample: PBMCs. These receptors were taken from a woman under 30 in good health and CMV-seronegative. The CDR3 runs from the conserved cysteine through the conserved F or W. Fields, in order: V gene, J gene, clone size, D gene, CDR3 protein, CDR3 DNA. The D gene is left open where the match is weak. Size values are once, few and many counts, or a class for expanded clones, and some rows have none.

TRBV4-1	TRBJ2-2	once	-	CASSRLLGSGELFF	TGCGCCAGCAGTCGACTTCTAGGCTCCGGGGAGCTGTTTTTT
TRBV2	TRBJ2-7	-	-	CASSVPGDSSYEQYF	TGTGCCAGCAGTGTGCCCGGGGATTCTTCCTACGAGCAGTACTTC
TRBV27	TRBJ2-1	-	TRBD1	CASSPGTGGNEQFF	TGTGCCAGCAGTCCTGGGACAGGGGGCAATGAGCAGTTCTTC
TRBV5-6	TRBJ1-2	-	-	CASSAPGGYTF	TGTGCCAGCAGCGCCCCAGGAGGCTACACCTTC
TRBV5-1	TRBJ2-3	-	TRBD1	CASGSGTGGPDTQYF	TGCGCCAGCGGATCCGGGACAGGGGGCCCAGATACGCAGTATTTT
TRBV27	TRBJ2-1	-	-	CASSLTRGGHNEQFF	TGTGCCAGCAGCCTTACCCGGGGTGGACACAATGAGCAGTTCTTC
TRBV5-4	TRBJ2-1	-	-	CASSLAYNEQFF	TGTGCCAGCAGCTTGGCTTACAATGAGCAGTTCTTC
TRBV2	TRBJ1-2	-	TRBD1	CASTPGQGNYGYTF	TGTGCCAGCACCCCGGGACAGGGTAACTATGGCTACACCTTC
TRBV18	TRBJ1-1	-	TRBD1	CASSPPGQGTFF	TGTGCCAGCTCACCACCTGGACAGGGAACTTTCTTT
TRBV7-9	TRBJ2-7	-	TRBD1	CASSSKTGFSEQYF	TGTGCCAGCAGCTCCAAGACAGGGTTCTCCGAGCAGTACTTC
TRBV30	TRBJ1-5	-	TRBD1	CAWSSGQGSQPQHF	TGTGCCTGGTCCTCGGGACAGGGCAGTCAGCCCCAGCATTTT
TRBV25-1	TRBJ2-3	-	-	CASSEPDGTSTDTQYF	TGTGCCAGCAGTGAACCTGATGGTACTAGCACAGATACGCAGTATTTT
TRBV18	TRBJ2-7	-	TRBD1	CASSPPRTGGLRYEQYF	TGTGCCAGCTCACCACCTCGGACAGGGGGCCTTAGGTACGAGCAGTACTTC
TRBV6-1	TRBJ2-1	few	TRBD2	CASSGASGGYPYNEQFF	TGTGCCAGCAGTGGGGCTAGCGGGGGGTACCCCTACAATGAGCAGTTCTTC
TRBV2	TRBJ2-1	once	TRBD1	CASSFRDRGYNEQFF	TGTGCCAGCAGCTTTCGGGACAGGGGCTACAATGAGCAGTTCTTC
TRBV5-1	TRBJ2-5	once	TRBD2	CASSTPGTSGGTQHWRETQYF	TGCGCCAGCAGCACGCCCGGGACTAGCGGGGGGACGCAGCATTGGCGAGAGACCCAGTACTTC
TRBV28	TRBJ2-1	-	-	CASSPPGVVHEQFF	TGTGCCAGCAGTCCGCCCGGGGTGGTACATGAGCAGTTCTTC
TRBV10-3	TRBJ1-2	-	TRBD1	CAISESRDRVMHGYTF	TGTGCCATCAGTGAGTCGCGTGACAGGGTGATGCATGGCTACACCTTC